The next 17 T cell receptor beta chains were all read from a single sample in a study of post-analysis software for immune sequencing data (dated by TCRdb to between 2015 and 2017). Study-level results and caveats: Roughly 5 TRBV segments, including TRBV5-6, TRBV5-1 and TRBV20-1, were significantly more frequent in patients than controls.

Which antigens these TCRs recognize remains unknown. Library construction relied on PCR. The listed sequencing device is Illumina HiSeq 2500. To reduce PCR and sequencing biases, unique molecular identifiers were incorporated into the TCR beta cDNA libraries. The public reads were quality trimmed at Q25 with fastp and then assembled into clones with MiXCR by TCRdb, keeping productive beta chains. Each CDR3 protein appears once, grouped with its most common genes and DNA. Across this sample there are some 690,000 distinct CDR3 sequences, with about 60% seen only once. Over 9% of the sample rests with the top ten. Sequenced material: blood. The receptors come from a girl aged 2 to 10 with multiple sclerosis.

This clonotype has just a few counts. CDR3 DNA: TGCGCCAGCAGCGACATCCACCTAGCGGAGCAGTTCTTC. Residues: CASSDIHLAEQFF. This chain joins TRBV5-1 and TRBJ2-1; D possibly corresponds to TRBD2 (6 bases). The length of the CDR3 is 13 residues. Between the trimmed V and J ends, which lost 4 bases and 10 bases, there was a span of 15 bases. Germline V CDR1 and CDR2: SGHRS, YFSETQ.

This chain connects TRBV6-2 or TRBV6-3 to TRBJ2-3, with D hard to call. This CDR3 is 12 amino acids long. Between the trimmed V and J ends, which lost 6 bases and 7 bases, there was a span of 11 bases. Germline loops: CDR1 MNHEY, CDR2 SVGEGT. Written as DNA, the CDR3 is TGTGCCAGCAGGACTGGGTCTCATACGCAGTATTTT. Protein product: CASRTGSHTQYF.

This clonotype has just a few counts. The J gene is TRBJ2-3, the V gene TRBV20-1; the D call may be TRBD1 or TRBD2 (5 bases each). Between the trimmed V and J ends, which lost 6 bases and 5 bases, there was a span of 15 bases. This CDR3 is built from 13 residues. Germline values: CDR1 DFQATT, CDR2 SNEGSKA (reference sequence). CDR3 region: CSAGTARGDTQYF. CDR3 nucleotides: TGCAGTGCAGGGACGGCTCGGGGAGATACGCAGTATTTT.

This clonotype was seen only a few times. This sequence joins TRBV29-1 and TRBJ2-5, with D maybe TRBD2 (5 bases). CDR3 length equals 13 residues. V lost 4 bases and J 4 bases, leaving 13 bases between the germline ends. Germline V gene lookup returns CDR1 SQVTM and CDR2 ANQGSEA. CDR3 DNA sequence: TGCAGCGTTGCTCTGAGGGCAGGAGAGACCCAGTACTTC. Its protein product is CSVALRAGETQYF. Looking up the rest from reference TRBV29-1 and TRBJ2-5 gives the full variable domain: SAVISQKPSRDICQRGTSLTIQCQVDSQVTMMFWYRQQPGQSLTLIATANQGSEATYESGFVIDKFPISRPNLTFSTLTVSNMSPEDSSIYLCSVALRAGETQYFGPGTRLLVL.

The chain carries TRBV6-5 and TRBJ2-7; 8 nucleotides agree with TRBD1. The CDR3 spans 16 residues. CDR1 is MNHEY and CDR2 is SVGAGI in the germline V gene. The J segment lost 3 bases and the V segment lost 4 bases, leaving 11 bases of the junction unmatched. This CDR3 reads CASSSGRTGLGYEQYF. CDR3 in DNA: TGTGCCAGCAGTTCTGGTCGGACAGGGCTGGGCTACGAGCAGTACTTC.

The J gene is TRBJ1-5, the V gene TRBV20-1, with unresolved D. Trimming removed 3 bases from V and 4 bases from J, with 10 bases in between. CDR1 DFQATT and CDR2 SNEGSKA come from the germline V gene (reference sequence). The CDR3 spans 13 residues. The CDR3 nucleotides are TGCAGTGCTAGTATGGCAGTTAATCAGCCCCAGCATTTT. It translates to CSASMAVNQPQHF.

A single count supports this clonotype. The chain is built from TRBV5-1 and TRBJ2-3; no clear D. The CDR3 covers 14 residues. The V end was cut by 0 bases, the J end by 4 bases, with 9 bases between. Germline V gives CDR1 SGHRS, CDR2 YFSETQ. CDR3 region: CASSLGQAADTQYF. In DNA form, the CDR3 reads TGCGCCAGCAGCTTGGGGCAGGCGGCAGATACGCAGTATTTT.

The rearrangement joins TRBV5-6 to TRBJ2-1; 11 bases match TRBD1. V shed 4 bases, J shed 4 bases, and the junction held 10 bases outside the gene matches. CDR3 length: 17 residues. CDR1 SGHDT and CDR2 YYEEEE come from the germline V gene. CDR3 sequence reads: CASSPKNRDRGYNEQFF. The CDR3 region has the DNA TGTGCCAGCAGCCCAAAGAACCGGGACAGGGGGTACAATGAGCAGTTCTTC.

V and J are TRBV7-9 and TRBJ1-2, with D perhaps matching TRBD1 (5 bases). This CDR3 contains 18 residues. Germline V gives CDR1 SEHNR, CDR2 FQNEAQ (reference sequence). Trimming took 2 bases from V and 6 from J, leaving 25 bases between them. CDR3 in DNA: TGTGCCAGCAGCTTATTAGGGTGGGACCGGGCCGAGAAGAATGGCTACACCTTC. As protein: CASSLLGWDRAEKNGYTF.

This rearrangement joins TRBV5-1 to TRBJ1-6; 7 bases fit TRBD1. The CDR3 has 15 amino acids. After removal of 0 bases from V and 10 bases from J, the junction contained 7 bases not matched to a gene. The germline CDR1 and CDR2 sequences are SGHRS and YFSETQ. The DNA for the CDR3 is TGCGCCAGCAGCTTGGGAGACAGGGTCGACTCACCCCTCCACTTT. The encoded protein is CASSLGDRVDSPLHF.

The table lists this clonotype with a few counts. As DNA, the CDR3 is TGCGCCAGCAGCAGAGGACAGACGAGCTCCTACGAGCAGTACTTC. Translation: CASSRGQTSSYEQYF. This sequence joins TRBV5-1 and TRBJ2-7; a possible D gene is TRBD1 (6 bases). The CDR3 runs 15 residues. V dropped 4 bases and J dropped 0 bases, with 14 bases sitting between them. Germline lookup yields CDR1 SGHRS and CDR2 YFSETQ. The full variable domain, rest sourced from reference TRBV5-1 and TRBJ2-7, is KAGVTQTPRYLIKTRGQQVTLSCSPISGHRSVSWYQQTPGQGLQFLFEYFSETQRNKGNFPGRFSGRQFSNSRSEMNVSTLELGDSALYLCASSRGQTSSYEQYFGPGTRLTVT.

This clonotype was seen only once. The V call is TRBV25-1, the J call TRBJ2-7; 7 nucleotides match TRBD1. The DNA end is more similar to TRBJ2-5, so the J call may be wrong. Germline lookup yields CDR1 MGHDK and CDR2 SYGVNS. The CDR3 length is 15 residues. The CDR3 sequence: CASSGTTGVVQTQYF. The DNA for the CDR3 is TGTGCCAGCAGTGGGACAACAGGGGTTGTTCAGACCCAGTACTTC.

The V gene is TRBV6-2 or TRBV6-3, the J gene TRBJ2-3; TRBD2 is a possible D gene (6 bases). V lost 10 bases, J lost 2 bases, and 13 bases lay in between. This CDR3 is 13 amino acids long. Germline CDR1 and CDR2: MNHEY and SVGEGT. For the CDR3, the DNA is TGTGCCACCCGGGAGTCCCCCACAGATACGCAGTATTTT. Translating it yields CATRESPTDTQYF.

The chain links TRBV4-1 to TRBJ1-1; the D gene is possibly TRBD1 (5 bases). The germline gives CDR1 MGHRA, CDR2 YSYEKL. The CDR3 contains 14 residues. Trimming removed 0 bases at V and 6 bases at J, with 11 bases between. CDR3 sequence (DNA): TGCGCCAGCAGCCAAGATCAGGGAACGGCTGAAGCTTTCTTT. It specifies CASSQDQGTAEAFF.

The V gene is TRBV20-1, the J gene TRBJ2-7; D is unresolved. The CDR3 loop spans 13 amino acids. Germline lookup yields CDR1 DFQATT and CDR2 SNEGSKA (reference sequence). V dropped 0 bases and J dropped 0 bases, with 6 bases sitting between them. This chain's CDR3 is CSARDVSSYEQYF. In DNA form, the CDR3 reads TGCAGTGCTAGAGATGTTAGCTCCTACGAGCAGTACTTC.

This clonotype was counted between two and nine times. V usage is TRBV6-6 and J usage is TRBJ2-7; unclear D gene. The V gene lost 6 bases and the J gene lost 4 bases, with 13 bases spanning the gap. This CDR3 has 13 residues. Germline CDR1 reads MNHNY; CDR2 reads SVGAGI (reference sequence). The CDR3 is CASRANIWYEQYF. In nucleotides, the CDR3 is TGTGCCAGCAGGGCGAACATCTGGTACGAGCAGTACTTC.

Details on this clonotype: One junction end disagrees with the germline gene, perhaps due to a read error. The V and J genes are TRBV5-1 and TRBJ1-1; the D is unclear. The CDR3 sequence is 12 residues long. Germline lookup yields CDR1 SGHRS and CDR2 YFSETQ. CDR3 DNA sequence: TGCGCCAGCAGCTTGGACGGTACTGAAACTTTCTTT. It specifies CASSLDGTETFF.